This T cell receptor (beta chain) was obtained from a study of shared clonotypes between healthy human individuals. Study at large: A couple of women and a few men aged 18 to 49 served as donors.

Germline assignment: CDR1 SNHLY and CDR2 FYNNEI. The CDR3 contains 13 residues. V lost 2 bases, J lost 7 bases, and 8 bases lay in between. Profiled with immunoSEQ multiplex PCR; TCRdb holds only in-frame clones, not every one. The table records some 530,000 clones, around four fifths of them present only once. Donors had no recently reported acute infections or vaccinations and were HIV-negative. This clone was detected once. This TCR derives from a middle-aged woman in good health. Some clones in this sample may be carry-over from other donors' samples. The chain is built from TRBV2 and TRBJ2-2; maybe TRBD1 (6 bases). The sample taken for sequencing was PBMCs. In DNA form, the CDR3 reads TGTGCCAGCAGTGAACAGGGACACGGGGAGCTGTTTTTT. It translates to CASSEQGHGELFF.